These 22 T cell receptor beta chains originate from one sample sequenced in a study of T-cell memory formation after mild COVID-19. TCRdb reprocessed the 5' RACE reads with MiXCR, giving one entry per CDR3 protein. In the table there are about 340,000 distinct CDR3 sequences, roughly 19% of which are singletons. Sequenced sample: PBMCs or a T cell subset sorted from them (not recorded which). The receptor set was obtained from a man aged 18 to 30 who had mild COVID-19 (a few samples of this study predate the infection). Cell type and time point are not known.

This clonotype has just a few counts. The V gene is TRBV28, the J gene TRBJ2-7, with 7 bases that match TRBD2. CDR3 length: 13 residues. V shed 4 bases, J shed 6 bases, and the junction held 6 bases outside the gene matches. Germline V gene sequence: CDR1 MDHEN, CDR2 SYDVKM. DNA for the CDR3: TGTGCCAGCAGTTCCGCGGGACTATTCGAGCAGTACGTC. Translated, it gives CASSSAGLFEQYV.

This clonotype was seen a handful of times. The J gene is TRBJ2-5, the V gene TRBV5-1, with D possibly matching TRBD2 (5 bases). Between the trimmed V and J ends, which lost 4 bases and 5 bases, there was a span of 12 bases. Germline V gene data show CDR1 as SGHRS and CDR2 as YFSETQ. The CDR3 runs to 13 residues. This CDR3 reads CASSATSKETQYF. In nucleotides, the CDR3 is TGCGCCAGCAGCGCCACTAGTAAGGAGACCCAGTACTTC.

This clonotype has more than one count but fewer than ten. The chain joins TRBV7-3 to TRBJ2-1, with a possible D match to TRBD2 (7 bases). The V gene's germline CDR1 is SGHTA and CDR2 FQGTGA. The ends were cut back, 1 base at V and 5 bases at J, with 9 bases in the middle. CDR3 length: 14 residues. The CDR3 coding sequence is TGTGCCAGCAGCTTAAGCGGGGGCAACAATGAGCAGTTCTTC. Its protein is CASSLSGGNNEQFF.

The J gene is TRBJ2-3, the V gene TRBV12-3 or TRBV12-4; 8 positions agree with TRBD1. This CDR3 comprises 17 residues. The V gene end was trimmed by 3 bases and the J gene end by 2 bases; junction bases not matched to a gene: 10. Written as DNA, the CDR3 is TGTGCCAGCAGTTTCTCCCTCGGCAGGGGGCTCACAGATACGCAGTATTTT. Translated: CASSFSLGRGLTDTQYF.

The rearrangement links TRBV5-1 to TRBJ2-7, with D tentatively TRBD2 (7 bases). The germline gives CDR1 SGHRS, CDR2 YFSETQ. This CDR3 contains 15 residues. V dropped 7 bases and J dropped 0 bases, with 17 bases sitting between them. The CDR3 spells CASAVRGGGSYEQYF. CDR3 sequence (DNA): TGCGCCAGCGCGGTCCGGGGAGGGGGCTCCTACGAGCAGTACTTC.

This chain links TRBV6-5 with TRBJ2-6, with D possibly being TRBD1 or TRBD2 (5 bases each). Germline CDR1 is MNHEY and CDR2 is SVGAGI. V dropped 10 bases and J dropped 3 bases, with 13 bases sitting between them. The CDR3 sequence is 14 residues long. The CDR3: CATRGSRGANVLTF. As DNA, the CDR3 is TGTGCCACCCGGGGCAGTCGTGGGGCCAACGTCCTGACTTTC.

This clonotype has a count of ten or more. CDR3 bases: TGCGCCAGCAGCCAAGATTGGCTAGCCGCCTACGAGCAGTACTTC. It encodes CASSQDWLAAYEQYF. The chain recombines TRBV4-3 with TRBJ2-7; possibly TRBD2 for D (5 bases). The CDR3 has 15 residues. V was trimmed by 0 bases and J by 2 bases, leaving 11 bases between them. Germline loops: CDR1 LGHNA, CDR2 YSLEER.

V and J are TRBV7-3 and TRBJ2-3, with TRBD2 identical over 7 bases. The CDR3 length is 16 residues. Germline V lookup: CDR1 SGHTA, CDR2 FQGTGA. The junction had 11 bases not matched to a gene; V was cut back by 5 bases and J by 3 bases. The CDR3 coding sequence is TGTGCCAGCAGCCGGGCCGAGGGAGGGAGAACAGATACGCAGTATTTT. Translation gives CASSRAEGGRTDTQYF.

This chain joins TRBV7-9 and TRBJ1-2; D is possibly TRBD1 (5 bases). Trimming cost V 5 bases and J 6 bases, with 22 bases left between them. The CDR3 covers 16 residues. CDR1 and CDR2 (germline): SEHNR, FQNEAQ (reference sequence). The CDR3 protein is CASSRRQTELRNGYTF. As DNA, the CDR3 is TGTGCCAGCAGCCGTCGACAGACGGAGCTTCGAAATGGCTACACCTTC.

This clonotype was observed a few times. The V gene is TRBV20-1, the J gene TRBJ2-3; 9 bases match TRBD2. This CDR3 is built from 16 residues. Germline-derived CDR1 and CDR2 are DFQATT and SNEGSKA (reference sequence). The J segment lost 5 bases and the V segment lost 6 bases, leaving 15 bases of the junction unmatched. The CDR3 coding sequence is TGCAGTGCCTCTCAGGGGCGGGGGGGCCGCGGAGATACGCAGTATTTT. Residues: CSASQGRGGRGDTQYF.

The J gene is TRBJ2-7, the V gene TRBV2, with 8 bases aligning to TRBD1. This CDR3 is built from 14 residues. V lost 10 bases and J lost 3; bases outside the gene matches: 11. The germline CDR1 and CDR2 sequences are SNHLY and FYNNEI. CDR3: CATTGKDRVYEQYV. The CDR3 nucleotides read TGTGCCACCACAGGGAAGGACAGGGTCTACGAGCAGTACGTC.

V usage is TRBV9 and J usage is TRBJ2-3, with D possibly being TRBD2 (5 bases). From germline, CDR1 is SGDLS and CDR2 YYNGEE. This CDR3 spans 17 amino acids. V was trimmed by 3 bases and J by 2 bases, leaving 19 bases between them. The CDR3 nucleotides read TGTGCCAGCAGCGCGTGGGGAACGGGGAGTTCCACAGATACGCAGTATTTT. Translation: CASSAWGTGSSTDTQYF.

This clonotype was detected only a few times. V and J are TRBV7-3 and TRBJ1-1, with 8 bases aligning to TRBD1. Germline assignment: CDR1 SGHTA and CDR2 FQGTGA. The CDR3 extends over 17 amino acids. V gave up 6 bases and J gave up 0 bases; unmatched junction bases: 12. CDR3 residues: CASSPLGQGAMNTEAFF. CDR3 nucleotide sequence: TGTGCCAGCAGTCCCCTGGGGCAGGGGGCGATGAACACTGAAGCTTTCTTT.

The J gene is TRBJ2-1, the V gene TRBV6-5; D assignment may be TRBD1 or TRBD2 (5 bases each). Germline CDR1 and CDR2: MNHEY and SVGAGI. V lost 4 bases and J 8 bases, leaving 18 bases between the germline ends. CDR3 length equals 15 residues. The chain's CDR3 is CASSFSPGRVDEQFF. The CDR3 coding sequence is TGTGCCAGCAGTTTCTCTCCAGGGCGGGTAGATGAGCAGTTCTTC.

The V call is TRBV20-1, the J call TRBJ2-3; D is uncertain. Trimming removed 0 bases at V and 4 bases at J, with 11 bases between. The CDR3 loop spans 14 amino acids. Germline values: CDR1 DFQATT, CDR2 SNEGSKA (reference sequence). The CDR3: CSAREESRPDTQYF. CDR3 nucleotides: TGCAGTGCTAGAGAGGAAAGCAGGCCAGATACGCAGTATTTT.

The CDR3: CATSVGQIQYF. In DNA, the CDR3 is TGTGCCACCAGTGTTGGACAGATTCAGTACTTC. The J gene is TRBJ2-4, the V gene TRBV24-1, with a possible D match to TRBD1 (6 bases). This CDR3 spans 11 amino acids. The V gene's germline CDR1 is KGHDR and CDR2 SFDVKD. Trimming took 5 bases from V and 10 from J, leaving 8 bases between them.

This clonotype was counted between two and nine times. This chain uses TRBV12-3 or TRBV12-4 with TRBJ1-4; possible D gene TRBD1, 5 bases. This CDR3 spans 17 amino acids. V was clipped by 7 bases and J by 3 bases, with 21 bases between them. This CDR3 reads CASTSSGGMSANEKLFF. For the CDR3, the DNA is TGTGCCAGCACTTCCTCCGGGGGGATGTCAGCTAATGAAAAACTGTTTTTT.

The rearrangement joins TRBV10-2 to TRBJ2-1, with D possibly TRBD2 on 6 matching bases. The CDR3 has 15 residues. Deletions cut 8 bases from V and 9 bases from J, with 23 bases between. CDR1 is WSHSY and CDR2 is SAAADI in the germline V gene. CDR3 protein: CASLSSEAGFTEQFF. For the CDR3, the DNA is TGCGCCAGCCTGAGTTCCGAGGCGGGGTTCACTGAGCAGTTCTTC.

This clonotype showed up just a few times. The chain employs TRBV5-6 and TRBJ2-1, with 7 bases fitting TRBD2. V lost 0 bases and J lost 12; bases outside the gene matches: 6. Germline V CDR1 and CDR2: SGHDT, YYEEEE. The CDR3 consists of 13 residues. The CDR3 DNA is TGTGCCAGCAGCTTGGTGGGAGGGATCCTGCAGTTCTTC. This gives the protein CASSLVGGILQFF.

As for this clonotype: A much larger clone differs from this one at a single base, so this may be a read error. The J gene is TRBJ2-5, the V gene TRBV5-1; 7 nucleotides line up with TRBD1. CDR1 is SGHRS and CDR2 is YFSETQ in the germline V gene. The CDR3 consists of 15 residues. Germline trimming cut 5 bases from V and 4 bases from J; bases unmatched to any gene: 11. The CDR3 DNA reads as TGCGCCAGCAGATTTTCAACAGGGGCTAGAGAGACCCAGTACTTC. Translation: CASRFSTGARETQYF.

This clonotype was counted many times. In nucleotides, the CDR3 is TGTGCCAGCAGCTTAAGGCAGGGGAACACCGGGGAGCTGTTTTTT. This encodes CASSLRQGNTGELFF. The V gene is TRBV7-3, the J gene TRBJ2-2; D may be TRBD1 (5 bases). The ends were cut back, 1 base at V and 1 base at J, with 7 bases in the middle. This CDR3 region has 15 residues. Germline CDR1 and CDR2: SGHTA and FQGTGA.

This clonotype was seen only a few times. The V call is TRBV9, the J call TRBJ1-2; a weak D match, TRBD1 (5 bases). The V and J ends lost 4 bases and 3 bases respectively, with 16 bases between them. There are 15 residues in the CDR3. Germline loops: CDR1 SGDLS, CDR2 YYNGEE. The DNA of the CDR3 is TGTGCCAGCAGCCCGCAGGAGGGACGGTACTATGGCTACACCTTC. Its protein product is CASSPQEGRYYGYTF.